The 14 T cell receptor beta chains listed next were all sequenced from one sample in a study of regulatory T cells in long-lasting Graves disease. Combining iRepertoire HTBI primers with Arm-PCR of CDR3 regions, the authors built TCR beta libraries. TCRdb independently ran MiXCR on the multiplex PCR reads; one entry per CDR3 protein. The sample has about 220,000 distinct CDR3 sequences; approximately 18% are singletons. Time point denoted: newly diagnosed GD, antithyroid drugs for less than 3 months. From PBMCs, RNA was extracted and then used to make the TCR library. This sample also belongs to another study, concerning T cells in Graves' hyperthyroidism and ophthalmopathy.

Here the sequenced sample was peripheral blood mononuclear cells (PBMCs), taken at new diagnosis, from a patient treated with antithyroid drugs. These receptors originate from a woman in her twenties or thirties with Graves disease.

Of note for this clonotype: This may stem from a read error, because a much larger clone lies one nucleotide away. The final CDR3 position lacks the conserved phenylalanine or tryptophan, pointing to a likely read error. The chain uses TRBV11-2 and TRBJ2-1, with D hard to call. Germline V gene data show CDR1 as SGHAT and CDR2 as FQNNGV. The CDR3 runs 12 residues. Trimming took 7 bases from V and 8 from J, leaving 12 bases between them. The CDR3 sequence is CASTRSDDEQFY. CDR3 nucleotide sequence: TGTGCCAGCACCCGGAGCGACGATGAGCAGTTCTAC.

The sample holds many counts of this clonotype. The rearrangement joins TRBV12-3 or TRBV12-4 to TRBJ1-2, with TRBD1 as a possible D gene (6 bases). Trimming took 4 bases from V and 4 from J, leaving 13 bases between them. The CDR3 is made up of 14 amino acids. The CDR3: CASSSQTGTYGYTF. The DNA for the CDR3 is TGTGCCAGCAGTTCGCAGACAGGTACCTATGGCTACACCTTC.

As regards this clonotype: A far larger clone differs by one base, so this is likely a read error. The V call is TRBV7-3, the J call TRBJ2-1; 11 nucleotides align to TRBD1. Losses at the gene ends were 8 bases for V and 10 bases for J; bases not matched to a gene: 7. Germline values: CDR1 SGHTA, CDR2 FQGTGA. The CDR3 has 13 residues. CDR3 region: CASLRTGGYEQFF. The CDR3, as DNA: TGTGCCAGCCTCAGGACAGGGGGCTACGAGCAGTTCTTC.

The sample holds a few counts of this clonotype. A much larger clonotype is one base distant, so this may be a read error. The chain uses TRBV30 and TRBJ2-1; D is possibly TRBD2 (5 bases). The germline CDR1 and CDR2 sequences are GTSNPN and SVGIG (reference sequence). This CDR3 is 12 amino acids long. CDR3 sequence reads: CARLGLYSEQFF. CDR3 in DNA: TGTGCCCGCCTTGGACTGTACAGTGAGCAGTTCTTC.

This clonotype was seen a single time. A far larger clone is just one base off, so this is likely a read error. The V gene is TRBV6-4, the J gene TRBJ2-5; the D gene could be TRBD1 or TRBD2 (5 bases each). This CDR3 is built from 14 residues. The V end was cut by 5 bases, the J end by 3 bases, with 13 bases between. The germline gives CDR1 MRHNA, CDR2 SNTAGT. The CDR3 region is CASSLRGVKETQYF. In DNA, the CDR3 is TGTGCCAGCAGTCTACGAGGGGTGAAAGAGACCCAGTACTTC.

This clonotype was counted ten times or more. V usage is TRBV28 and J usage is TRBJ2-7; D is ambiguous. V was pared by 5 bases and J by 0 bases, with 14 bases between. This CDR3 is 15 amino acids long. CDR1 is MDHEN and CDR2 is SYDVKM in the germline V gene. The CDR3 coding sequence is TGTGCCAGCAGTAGTCTCAGGATCAGCTCCTACGAGCAGTACTTC. As protein: CASSSLRISSYEQYF.

This clonotype was detected many times. The chain recombines TRBV12-3 or TRBV12-4 with TRBJ2-3; a weak D match, TRBD1 (7 bases). Deletions cut 6 bases from V and 3 bases from J, with 22 bases between. The length of the CDR3 is 17 residues. DNA for the CDR3: TGTGCCAGCAGGGCCGGAGGGGGCCTGAGTCTGACAGATACGCAGTATTTT. It codes for CASRAGGGLSLTDTQYF.

This chain joins TRBV29-1 and TRBJ2-1; TRBD1 agrees at 10 bases. V was pared by 5 bases and J by 8 bases, with 6 bases of the junction left unmatched. Germline V gives CDR1 SQVTM, CDR2 ANQGSEA. The CDR3 consists of 13 residues. CDR3 region: CSVPGQGPDEQFF. DNA of the CDR3: TGCAGCGTTCCGGGACAGGGGCCCGATGAGCAGTTCTTC.

This clonotype was recorded many times. The CDR3 region has the DNA TGTGCCGCCTCGAATGGCAATCAGCCCCAGCATTTT. Translating gives CAASNGNQPQHF. This rearrangement joins TRBV10-3 to TRBJ1-5; D is uncertain. The CDR3 is 12 residues long. Per the germline V gene, CDR1 is ENHRY and CDR2 is SYGVKD. V lost 11 bases to trimming and J lost 2 bases, with 10 bases between them.

This clonotype was detected many times. V is TRBV28 and J is TRBJ2-5; D not resolved. The CDR3 extends over 13 amino acids. Germline V gives CDR1 MDHEN, CDR2 SYDVKM. V lost 11 bases to trimming and J lost 1 base, with 14 bases between them. CDR3: CAGRRSPQETQYF. The CDR3 DNA is TGTGCCGGCCGCCGAAGCCCCCAAGAGACCCAGTACTTC.

This clonotype showed up many times. The chain has TRBV7-6 and TRBJ2-1; 7 bases match TRBD1. CDR3 length: 14 amino acids. The trim removed 5 bases at V and 8 bases at J, leaving 9 bases unmatched. Germline V gene data show CDR1 as SGHVS and CDR2 as FNYEAQ. This chain's CDR3 is CASSMPGQVHEQFF. The CDR3 bases are TGTGCCAGCAGCATGCCCGGACAGGTCCATGAGCAGTTCTTC.

This clonotype came up many times. This chain links TRBV19 with TRBJ1-1, with 9 bases fitting TRBD1. CDR1 and CDR2 from the germline V gene are LNHDA and SQIVND (reference sequence). The CDR3 loop spans 13 amino acids. Trimming removed 8 bases from V and 4 bases from J; junction bases left unmatched: 5. The DNA of the CDR3 is TGTGCCAGTGGCCTACAGGGGGCCACTGAAGCTTTCTTT. Amino acids: CASGLQGATEAFF.

This clonotype was observed many times. The rearrangement links TRBV11-2 to TRBJ1-5, with D uncertain. Germline values: CDR1 SGHAT, CDR2 FQNNGV. The CDR3 has 15 residues. V was cut by 0 bases and J by 0 bases, with 6 bases left in between. In nucleotides, the CDR3 is TGTGCCAGCAGCTTAGAAGGTTATAGCAATCAGCCCCAGCATTTT. It translates to CASSLEGYSNQPQHF.

In this sample, this clonotype turned up many times. The chain carries TRBV9 and TRBJ1-2; D gene ambiguous. Trimming removed 0 bases at V and 2 bases at J, with 8 bases between. Germline V gives CDR1 SGDLS, CDR2 YYNGEE. This CDR3 is built from 14 residues. The CDR3 region has the DNA TGTGCCAGCAGCGTAGGACGGAGCAACTATGGCTACACCTTC. This sequence encodes CASSVGRSNYGYTF.